This T cell receptor (beta chain) was recovered during a study of vaccination effects on CD4 cells after COVID-19. The V end was cut by 2 bases, the J end by 3 bases, with 8 bases between. The CDR3 has 13 residues. Germline CDR1 reads SEHNR; CDR2 reads FQNEAQ (reference sequence). Researchers isolated CD4+ T cells once less than 13 days of culture had elapsed. Profiled with immunoSEQ multiplex PCR; TCRdb holds only in-frame clones, not every one. The sample consists of roughly 34,000 clones, about 71% of them appearing once. As regards this clone: Its cognate antigen is unknown.

The chain uses TRBV7-9 and TRBJ2-7; a weak D match, TRBD2 (5 bases). Sequences were derived from CD4+ T cells from PBMCs cultured without peptide, sampled before COVID-19 vaccination. The TCR originated in a human donor who received a COVID-19 vaccine. Here the CDR3 reads CASSLQAGYEQYF. The CDR3 DNA sequence: TGTGCCAGCAGCTTACAGGCGGGCTACGAGCAGTACTTC. The full variable domain, its missing parts supplied by reference TRBV7-9 and TRBJ2-7, is DTGVSQNPRHKITKRGQNVTFRCDPISEHNRLYWYRQTLGQGPEFLTYFQNEAQLEKSRLLSDRFSAERPKGSFSTLEIQRTEQGDSAMYLCASSLQAGYEQYFGPGTRLTVT.